Listed here are 5 T cell receptor beta chains from one sample, sequenced in a study of blood T cell repertoires in COVID-19. TCRdb's table, derived via immunoSEQ multiplex PCR, lists solely in-frame clones and lacks some. The sample records roughly 260,000 clones, approximately 79% being singletons. What was sequenced was peripheral blood. The receptors here all came from a woman older than 75 with active or convalescent COVID-19.

This clone was observed a handful of times. The V and J genes are TRBV5-1 and TRBJ2-5; 9 bases line up with TRBD2. This CDR3 has 16 amino acids. Germline lookup yields CDR1 SGHRS and CDR2 YFSETQ. J lost 5 bases, V lost 0 bases, and 8 bases had no gene match. CDR3 protein: CASSLEGGGASETQYF. As DNA, the CDR3 is TGCGCCAGCAGCTTGGAGGGCGGGGGGGCCTCTGAGACCCAGTACTTC.

The genes are TRBV7-2 and TRBJ2-1; D perhaps matches TRBD2 (6 bases). This CDR3 region has 15 residues. Trimming removed 1 base from V and 3 bases from J, with 10 bases in between. CDR1 and CDR2 from the germline V gene are SGHTA and FQGNSA. The CDR3: CASSLGPSVYNEQFF. The CDR3 DNA is TGTGCCAGCAGCTTAGGGCCTAGCGTCTACAATGAGCAGTTCTTC.

Only one count was recorded for this clone. The genes are TRBV7-9 and TRBJ2-1, with 7 bases matching TRBD2. With V trimmed by 5 bases and J by 6 bases, 10 bases remained unmatched. CDR3 length equals 15 residues. The germline V gene has CDR1 SEHNR and CDR2 FQNEAQ (reference sequence). The CDR3 loop reads CASSHTSALSNEQFF. CDR3 coding DNA: TGTGCCAGCAGCCATACTAGCGCCCTTTCCAATGAGCAGTTCTTC.

The genes are TRBV19 and TRBJ1-2; 7 bases are shared with TRBD1. V was pared by 4 bases and J by 12 bases, with 14 bases of the junction left unmatched. CDR1 and CDR2 (germline): LNHDA, SQIVND (reference sequence). The CDR3 sequence is 14 residues long. The CDR3 DNA follows: TGTGCCAGTAGTACGACAGGGCCAATACCCCCTCACACCTTC. It codes for CASSTTGPIPPHTF.

V and J are TRBV9 and TRBJ1-3; D gene ambiguous. V dropped 1 base and J dropped 4 bases, with 3 bases sitting between them. Looked up from germline, CDR1 is SGDLS and CDR2 is YYNGEE. The CDR3 totals 12 residues. CDR3 in amino acids: CASSVSGNTIYF. The DNA for the CDR3 is TGTGCCAGCAGCGTATCGGGAAACACCATATATTTT. Full variable domain (outside the CDR3, taken from reference TRBV9 and TRBJ1-3): DSGVTQTPKHLITATGQRVTLRCSPRSGDLSVYWYQQSLDQGLQFLIQYYNGEERAKGNILERFSAQQFPDLHSELNLSSLELGDSALYFCASSVSGNTIYFGEGSWLTVV.